This T cell receptor (beta chain) is from a study of shared clonotypes between healthy human individuals. On the study more broadly: Per donor, CD8 memory used one plate, CD8 naive used two, CD4 memory used three and CD4 naive used three. Overall study results and limits: Clonotypes that were shared across a few donors made up roughly 5% of naive CD4 clonotypes.

Each donor was a Caucasian adult residing in Nashville, Tennessee. Between the trimmed V and J ends, which lost 2 bases and 2 bases, there was a span of 8 bases. The CDR3 is 13 residues long. Germline values: CDR1 SGHNT, CDR2 YYREEE (reference sequence). Worth noting for this clone: Its target is not known.

Once extracted for a subset, genomic DNA was divided evenly among several immunoSEQ plates. Measured with immunoSEQ multiplex PCR; TCRdb has only the in-frame clones, and not every one. The sample has 1,400,000 or so clones, 98% to 99% seen once. This receptor was obtained from a man younger than 40 in good health. The chain links TRBV5-4 to TRBJ2-7, with D hard to call. Material for sequencing was naive CD4+ T cells sorted from blood. Specified subset: CD45RA+ positively selected. CDR3 nucleotides: TGTGCCAGCAGCTTCGGTCTAACCTACGAGCAGTACTTC. Residues: CASSFGLTYEQYF. The full variable domain, with the rest looked up from reference TRBV5-4 and TRBJ2-7, is ETGVTQSPTHLIKTRGQQVTLRCSSQSGHNTVSWYQQALGQGPQFIFQYYREEENGRGNFPPRFSGLQFPNYSSELNVNALELDDSALYLCASSFGLTYEQYFGPGTRLTVT.